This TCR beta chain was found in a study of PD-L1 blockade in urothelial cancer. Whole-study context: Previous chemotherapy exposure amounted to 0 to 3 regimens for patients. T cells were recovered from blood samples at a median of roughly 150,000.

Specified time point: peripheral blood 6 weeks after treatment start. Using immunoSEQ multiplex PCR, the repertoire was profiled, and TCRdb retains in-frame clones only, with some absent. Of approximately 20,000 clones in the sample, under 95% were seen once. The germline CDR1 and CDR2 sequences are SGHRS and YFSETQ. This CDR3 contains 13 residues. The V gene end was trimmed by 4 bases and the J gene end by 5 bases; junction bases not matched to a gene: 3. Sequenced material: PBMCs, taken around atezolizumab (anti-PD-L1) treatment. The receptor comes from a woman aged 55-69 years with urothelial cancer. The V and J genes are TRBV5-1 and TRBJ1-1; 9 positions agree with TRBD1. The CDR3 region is CASSPDRGTEAFF. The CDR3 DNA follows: TGCGCCAGCAGCCCGGACAGGGGAACTGAAGCTTTCTTT.